This TCR beta chain was recorded in a study of shared clonotypes between healthy human individuals. The germline gives CDR1 MNHEY, CDR2 SMNVEV (reference sequence). V dropped 6 bases and J dropped 7; count of bases not matched to a gene: 10. The length of the CDR3 is 15 residues. CD45RO-negative cells were positively selected for CCR7, leaving out terminally differentiated effector memory CD45RA+ cells. Nashville, Tennessee was home to all donors, who were Caucasian adults. The data were produced by immunoSEQ multiplex PCR, yet TCRdb's version contains in-frame clones alone and is incomplete. The data show roughly 2,000,000 clones, roughly 95% seen once.

Sequencing used naive CD8+ T cells sorted from blood. The receptor was isolated from a man between 18 and 29 years old in good health. This chain connects TRBV27 to TRBJ2-1; 9 bases agree with TRBD2. CDR3 coding DNA: TGTGCCAGCAGGCCGACTAGCGGTACTGAGAATGAGCAGTTCTTC. It specifies CASRPTSGTENEQFF.